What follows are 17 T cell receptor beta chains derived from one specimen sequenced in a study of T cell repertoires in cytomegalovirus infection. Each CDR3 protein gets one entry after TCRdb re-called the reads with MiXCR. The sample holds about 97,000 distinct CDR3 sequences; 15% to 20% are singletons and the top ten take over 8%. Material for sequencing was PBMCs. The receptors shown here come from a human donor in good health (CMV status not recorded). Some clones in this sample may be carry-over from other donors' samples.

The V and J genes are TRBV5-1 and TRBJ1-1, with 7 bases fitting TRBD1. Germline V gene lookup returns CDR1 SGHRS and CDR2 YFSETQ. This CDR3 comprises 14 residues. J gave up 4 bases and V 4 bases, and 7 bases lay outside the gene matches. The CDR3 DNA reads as TGCGCCAGCAGCCGATTGACAGGGCCCACTGAAGCTTTCTTT. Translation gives CASSRLTGPTEAFF. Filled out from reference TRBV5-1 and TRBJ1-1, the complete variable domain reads KAGVTQTPRYLIKTRGQQVTLSCSPISGHRSVSWYQQTPGQGLQFLFEYFSETQRNKGNFPGRFSGRQFSNSRSEMNVSTLELGDSALYLCASSRLTGPTEAFFGQGTRLTVV.

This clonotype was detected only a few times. The DNA of the CDR3 is TGTGCCAGCAGTGGGGGACGGCGGAACACTGAAGCTTTCTTT. Encoded protein: CASSGGRRNTEAFF. The V and J genes are TRBV28 and TRBJ1-1, with D possibly TRBD1 on 5 matching bases. The V gene's germline CDR1 is MDHEN and CDR2 SYDVKM. The CDR3 length is 14 residues. The germline V and J ends were trimmed by 5 bases and 1 base, with 11 bases remaining between them.

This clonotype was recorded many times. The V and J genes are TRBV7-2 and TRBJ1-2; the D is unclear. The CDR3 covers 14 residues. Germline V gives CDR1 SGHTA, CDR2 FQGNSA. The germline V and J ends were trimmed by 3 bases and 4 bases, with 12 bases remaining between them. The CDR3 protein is CASSFLSGSYGYTF. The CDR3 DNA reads TGTGCCAGCAGCTTCCTATCCGGGAGCTATGGCTACACCTTC.

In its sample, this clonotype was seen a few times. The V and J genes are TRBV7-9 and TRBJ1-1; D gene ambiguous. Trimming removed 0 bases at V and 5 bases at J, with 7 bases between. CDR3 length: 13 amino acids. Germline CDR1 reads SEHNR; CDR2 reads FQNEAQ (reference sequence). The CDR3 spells CASSLAAGTEAFF. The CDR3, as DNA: TGTGCCAGCAGCTTAGCGGCGGGGACTGAAGCTTTCTTT.

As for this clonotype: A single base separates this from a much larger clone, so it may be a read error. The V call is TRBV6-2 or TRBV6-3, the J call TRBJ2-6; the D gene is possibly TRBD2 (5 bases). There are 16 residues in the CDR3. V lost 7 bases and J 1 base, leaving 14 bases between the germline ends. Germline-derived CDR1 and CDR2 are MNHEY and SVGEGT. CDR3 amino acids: CASTGDGVSGANVLTF. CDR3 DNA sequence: TGTGCCAGCACCGGTGACGGGGTGTCTGGGGCCAACGTCCTGACTTTC.

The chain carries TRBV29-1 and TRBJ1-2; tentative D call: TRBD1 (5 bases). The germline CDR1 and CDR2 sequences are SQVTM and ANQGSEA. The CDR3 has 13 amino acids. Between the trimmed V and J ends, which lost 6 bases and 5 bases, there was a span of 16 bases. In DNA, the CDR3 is TGCAGCGTCGGGACGGGGATGGAGTATGGCTACACCTTC. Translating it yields CSVGTGMEYGYTF.

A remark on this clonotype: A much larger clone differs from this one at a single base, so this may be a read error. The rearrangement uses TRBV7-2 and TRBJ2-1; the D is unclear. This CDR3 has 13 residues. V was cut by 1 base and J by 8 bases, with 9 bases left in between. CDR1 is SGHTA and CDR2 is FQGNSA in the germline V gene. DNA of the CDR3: TGTGCCAGCAGCTTAGGTCGATGGCATGAGCAGTTCTTC. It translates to CASSLGRWHEQFF.

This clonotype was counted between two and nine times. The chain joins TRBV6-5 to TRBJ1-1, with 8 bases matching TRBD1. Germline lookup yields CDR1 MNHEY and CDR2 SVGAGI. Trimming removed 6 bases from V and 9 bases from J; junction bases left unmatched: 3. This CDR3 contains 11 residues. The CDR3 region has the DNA TGTGCCAGCAGAAGGGACAGGCAAGCTTTCTTT. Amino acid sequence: CASRRDRQAFF.

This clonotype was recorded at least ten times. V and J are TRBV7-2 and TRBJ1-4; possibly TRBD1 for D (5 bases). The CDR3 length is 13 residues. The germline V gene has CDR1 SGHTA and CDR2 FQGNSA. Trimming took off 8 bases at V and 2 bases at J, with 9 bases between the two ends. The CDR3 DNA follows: TGTGCCAGCGGTCGACAGACTAATGAAAAACTGTTTTTT. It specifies CASGRQTNEKLFF.

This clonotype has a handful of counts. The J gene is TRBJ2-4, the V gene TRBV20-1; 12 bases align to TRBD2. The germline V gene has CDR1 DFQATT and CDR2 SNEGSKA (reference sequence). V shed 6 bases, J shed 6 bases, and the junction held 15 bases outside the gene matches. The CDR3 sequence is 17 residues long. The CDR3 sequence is CSAPTSGGQARRNIQYF. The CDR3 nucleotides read TGCAGTGCCCCGACTAGCGGGGGCCAAGCGCGGCGAAACATTCAGTACTTC.

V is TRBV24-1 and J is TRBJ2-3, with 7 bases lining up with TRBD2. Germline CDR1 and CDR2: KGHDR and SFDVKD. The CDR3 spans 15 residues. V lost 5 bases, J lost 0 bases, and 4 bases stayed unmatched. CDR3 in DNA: TGTGCCACCAGTGGTAGCGGGCCTAGCACAGATACGCAGTATTTT. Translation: CATSGSGPSTDTQYF.

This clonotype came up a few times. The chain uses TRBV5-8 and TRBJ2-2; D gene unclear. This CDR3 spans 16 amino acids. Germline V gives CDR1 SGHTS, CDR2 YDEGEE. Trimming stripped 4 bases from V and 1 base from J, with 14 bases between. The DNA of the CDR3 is TGTGCCAGCAGCCTCAAACCCCTTTTGAACACCGGGGAGCTGTTTTTT. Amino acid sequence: CASSLKPLLNTGELFF.

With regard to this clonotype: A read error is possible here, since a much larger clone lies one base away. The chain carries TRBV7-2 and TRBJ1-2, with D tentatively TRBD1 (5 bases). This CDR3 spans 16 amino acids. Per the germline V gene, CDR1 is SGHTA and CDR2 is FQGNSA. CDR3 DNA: TGTGACAGCAGCATAGACCCGGGACGCCCTAGCTATGGCTACACCTTC. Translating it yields CDSSIDPGRPSYGYTF.

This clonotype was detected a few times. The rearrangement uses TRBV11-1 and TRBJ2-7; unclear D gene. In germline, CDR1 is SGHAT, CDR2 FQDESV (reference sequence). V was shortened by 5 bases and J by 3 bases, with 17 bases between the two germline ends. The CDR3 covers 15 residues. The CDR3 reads CASSPDAPPGYEQYF. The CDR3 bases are TGTGCCAGCAGCCCAGACGCGCCACCCGGCTACGAGCAGTACTTC.

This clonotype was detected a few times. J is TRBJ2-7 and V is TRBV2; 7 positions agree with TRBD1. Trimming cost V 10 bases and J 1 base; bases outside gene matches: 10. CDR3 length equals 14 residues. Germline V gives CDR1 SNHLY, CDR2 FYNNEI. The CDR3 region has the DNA TGTGCCAACATTGTCCGGGGACAGTCCTACGAGCAGTACTTC. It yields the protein CANIVRGQSYEQYF. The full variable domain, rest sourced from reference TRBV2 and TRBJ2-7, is EPEVTQTPSHQVTQMGQEVILRCVPISNHLYFYWYRQILGQKVEFLVSFYNNEISEKSEIFDDQFSVERPDGSNFTLKIRSTKLEDSAMYFCANIVRGQSYEQYFGPGTRLTVT.

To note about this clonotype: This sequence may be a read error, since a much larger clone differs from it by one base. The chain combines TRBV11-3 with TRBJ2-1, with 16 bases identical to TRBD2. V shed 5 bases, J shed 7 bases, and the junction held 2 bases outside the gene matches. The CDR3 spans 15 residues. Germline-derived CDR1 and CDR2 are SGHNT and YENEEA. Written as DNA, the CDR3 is TGTGCCAGCAGCCCGGGACTAGCGGGGGGGAATGAGCAGTTCTTC. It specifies CASSPGLAGGNEQFF.

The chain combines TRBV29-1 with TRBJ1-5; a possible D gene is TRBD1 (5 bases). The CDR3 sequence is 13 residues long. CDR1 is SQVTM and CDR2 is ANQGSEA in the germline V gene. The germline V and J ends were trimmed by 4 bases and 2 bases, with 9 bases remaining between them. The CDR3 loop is CSVAREGNQPQHF. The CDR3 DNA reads TGCAGCGTTGCCAGGGAAGGCAATCAGCCCCAGCATTTT.